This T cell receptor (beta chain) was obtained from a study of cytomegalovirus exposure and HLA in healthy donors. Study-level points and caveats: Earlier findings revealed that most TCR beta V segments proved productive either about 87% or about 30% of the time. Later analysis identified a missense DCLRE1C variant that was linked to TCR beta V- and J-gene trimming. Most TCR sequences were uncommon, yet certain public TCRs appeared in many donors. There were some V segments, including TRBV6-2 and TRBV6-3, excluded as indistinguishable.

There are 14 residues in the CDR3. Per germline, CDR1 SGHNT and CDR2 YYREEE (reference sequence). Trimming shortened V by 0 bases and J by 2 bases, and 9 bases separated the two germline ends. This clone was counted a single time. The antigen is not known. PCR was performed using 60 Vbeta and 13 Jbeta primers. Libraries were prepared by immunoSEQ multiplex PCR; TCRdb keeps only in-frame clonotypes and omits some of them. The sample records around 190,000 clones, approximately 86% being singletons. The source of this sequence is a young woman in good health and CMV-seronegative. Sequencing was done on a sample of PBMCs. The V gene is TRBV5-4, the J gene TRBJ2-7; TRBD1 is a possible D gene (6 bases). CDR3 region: CASSLGQATYEQYF. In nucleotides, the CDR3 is TGTGCCAGCAGCTTGGGACAGGCTACCTACGAGCAGTACTTC.